Given below is one TCR beta chain in context. The target of this receptor is not known. The sample holds no much larger clone one base away, and base qualities are not on file. There are 15 amino acids in the CDR3, from cysteine to phenylalanine inclusive. Solely the CDR3 DNA is kept, with 45 bases framed from the first base. The germline V gene provides CDR1 MGHRA and CDR2 YSYEKL. The germline V and J ends show losses of 2 bases and 7 bases respectively, and no gene match explains 6 bases of the junction. The sample comes from a study of blood T cells in healthy people across ages (dated by TCRdb to the mid-2010s). Some background on the complete study: In model experiments, template switching captured about one uniquely barcoded TCR beta cDNA molecule for every two T cells. Age-related changes in TCR beta repertoire diversity were measured in the study by deep sequencing normalized with unique cDNA molecular identifiers. The donors were divided into four age groups: young (average around 17 years), middle-aged (over 35), aged (62) and long-lived (nearly 85). Donors of different ages were randomly distributed across sequencing lanes to avoid experimental bias. Using the same blood draw, the study looked at two additional independent replicas of 1 million unique cDNA reads for two donors, one aged 18 to 29 and the other aged 80 or older. General study outcomes and caveats: The CMV infection status of donors was not known, potentially confounding age-related changes in expanded clonotypes. Compared with the aged group, more naive CD4+ T cells, fewer expanded clones and increased TCR diversity were shown by the long-lived group, suggesting age selection. Observed TCR beta diversity per million T cells fell roughly linearly with age, and a significant reduction was already apparent by age roughly 40. Estimates of total diversity from one million sequenced T cells were regarded as lower bounds and underestimates. There was a strong correlation between observed TCR beta diversity and the percentage of naive T cells measured by flow cytometry. Conclusive comparison of naive and antigen-experienced compartments was prevented by the profiling of bulk unsorted PBMCs.

Receptor amplification or capture employed 5' RACE. The sequencer listed for this sample is Illumina HiSeq 2500. The second PCR ran for roughly 6 to 11 cycles and used a J-beta primer mix along with a sample-barcoded 5' primer. A unique molecular identifier was introduced onto each TCR beta cDNA molecule by a template-switch 5' adaptor carrying 12 random nucleotides. At least 2.5 million CDR3-containing paired-end reads were obtained from each sample. All of the RNA was converted into first-strand cDNA using the Mint cDNA synthesis kit, with a TRBC-specific oligonucleotide serving as the primer. Following uracil-DNA glycosylase treatment, a first 18-cycle PCR with universal primers M1SS and BC2_uni_R was performed on all cDNA. In the authors' own workflow: For normalization, 1 million high-quality reads, each with a distinct molecular identifier, were randomly selected from each sample. Reads sharing molecular identifiers were discarded rather than binned into consensus sequences. MiTCR, set to a Q25 quality threshold and the strictest error-elimination algorithm, was used for CDR3 identification, clonotype clustering and error correction. A nonparametric unseen species model with Euler transformation was used to estimate lower-bound total TCR beta diversity. The public sequencing data were trimmed at Q25 with fastp and processed into clonotypes with MiXCR by TCRdb, which kept only in-frame beta chains. When rows share a CDR3 protein, they turn into one entry using the most common DNA and genes. TCRdb assigned the V and J calls; the authors' analysis was not used. This sample holds 850,000 to 1,300,000 distinct CDR3 sequences; 40% to 50% were observed only once. About 20% of the sample is in the top ten clones.

The roughly 42 donors, aged about 6 to 95 years, were systemically healthy Caucasian individuals from Russia. Ten milliliters of peripheral blood were drawn from each donor into EDTA-treated Vacutainer tubes. Ficoll-Paque density-gradient centrifugation was used to isolate PBMCs, with at least 7 million per sample. Trizol reagent was used to extract total RNA from the PBMCs, yielding at least 6 micrograms per sample. Naive CD45RAhigh/CD27high T cell percentages were measured by flow cytometry on a PBMC aliquot from every donor. The sequence came from a woman in her sixties in good health. Recombination joined TRBV4-1 with TRBJ2-1, with 9 bases aligning to TRBD1. Specimen: blood. CDR3 protein: CASSQTGTGINEQFF. DNA sequence: TGCGCCAGCAGCCAAACCGGGACAGGGATTAATGAGCAGTTCTTC.